This T cell receptor beta chain was identified during a study of shared clonotypes between healthy human individuals. Across the whole study: There were three CD4 naive, three CD4 memory, two CD8 naive and one CD8 memory plates per donor. Study-wide results and caveats: Among non-shared clonotypes, generation probabilities were lower than among those shared by all four donors.

The CDR3 is 19 amino acids. CDR1 and CDR2 (germline): SGDLS, YYNGEE. Trimming took 3 bases from V and 7 from J; bases not matched to a gene: 20. Sequencing used immunoSEQ multiplex PCR; TCRdb keeps in-frame clones, though not all of them. Seen here are approximately 2.3 million clones, just over 90% observed once, and the top ten hold 0.39%. Turning to this clone: The antigen is undetermined.

The investigators split CD4+ cells into a CD45RA+ naive subset and a CD45RA-negative memory subset. This chain joins TRBV9 and TRBJ2-1, with 9 bases matching TRBD2. Sequencing was done on a sample of naive CD4+ T cells from PBMCs. Regarding subset: CD45RA+ positively selected. The clonotype originates from a man between 18 and 35 years old in good health. Some clones in this sample may be carry-over from other donors' samples. The chain's CDR3 is CASSDPRPRPLAGMNEQFF. In nucleotides, the CDR3 is TGTGCCAGCAGCGACCCACGCCCCAGGCCCCTAGCGGGGATGAATGAGCAGTTCTTC.